The rows below give T cell receptor beta chains drawn from one sample of a study of blood T cell repertoires in COVID-19. Repertoires were generated with immunoSEQ multiplex PCR, while TCRdb's copy carries only in-frame clones and drops some. The data contain roughly 360,000 clones, over 75% of them seen just once; the ten biggest clones take up more than 0.85%. The sequenced sample was PBMCs or T cells enriched from blood (not recorded which). The source is a woman between 25 and 40 years old with acute COVID-19. Each CDR3 is given with its conserved first and last residue. The order of the fields is D gene, J gene, clone size, V gene, CDR3 protein, CDR3 DNA. The D gene is left open where the match is weak. Clone size is not always given. Where it is, it says once, few, many or a class for expanded clones.

D gene: -
J gene: TRBJ2-5
clone size: -
V gene: TRBV19
CDR3 protein: CASSILWARGIQETQYF
CDR3 DNA: TGTGCCAGTAGTATTTTGTGGGCCAGGGGTATACAAGAGACCCAGTACTTC

D gene: -
J gene: TRBJ1-4
clone size: -
V gene: TRBV3-1/TRBV3-2
CDR3 protein: CASSQGRVSNEKLFF
CDR3 DNA: TGTGCCAGCAGCCAAGGGAGGGTGTCTAATGAAAAACTGTTTTTT

D gene: -
J gene: TRBJ1-2
clone size: few
V gene: TRBV29-1
CDR3 protein: CSVGENGYTF
CDR3 DNA: TGCAGCGTTGGCGAGAATGGCTACACCTTC

D gene: TRBD1
J gene: TRBJ1-5
clone size: -
V gene: TRBV19
CDR3 protein: CASSTGGAYSNQPQHF
CDR3 DNA: TGTGCCAGTAGCACAGGGGGAGCGTATAGCAATCAGCCCCAGCATTTT

D gene: TRBD1
J gene: TRBJ1-1
clone size: few
V gene: TRBV18
CDR3 protein: CASSRQGGNTEAFF
CDR3 DNA: TGTGCCAGCTCGAGACAGGGGGGGAACACTGAAGCTTTCTTT

D gene: -
J gene: TRBJ1-2
clone size: -
V gene: TRBV28
CDR3 protein: CASSPGGHNYGYTF
CDR3 DNA: TGTGCCAGCAGTCCGGGGGGACATAACTATGGCTACACCTTC

D gene: -
J gene: TRBJ1-4
clone size: -
V gene: TRBV24-1
CDR3 protein: CATSDGSPNEKLFF
CDR3 DNA: TGTGCCACCAGTGATGGCAGTCCTAATGAAAAACTGTTTTTT

D gene: TRBD1
J gene: TRBJ2-7
clone size: -
V gene: TRBV9
CDR3 protein: CASSPRDRGSYEQYF
CDR3 DNA: TGTGCCAGCAGTCCCCGGGACAGGGGATCCTACGAGCAGTACTTC

D gene: -
J gene: TRBJ1-5
clone size: -
V gene: TRBV11-2
CDR3 protein: CASSLGDKYNQPQHF
CDR3 DNA: TGTGCCAGCAGCTTAGGAGACAAATACAATCAGCCCCAGCATTTT

D gene: -
J gene: TRBJ1-6
clone size: -
V gene: TRBV27
CDR3 protein: CASSSWGGVSNSPLHF
CDR3 DNA: TGTGCCAGCAGTTCCTGGGGAGGGGTTAGTAATTCACCCCTCCACTTT

D gene: -
J gene: TRBJ2-7
clone size: -
V gene: TRBV18
CDR3 protein: CASSPGLVEQYF
CDR3 DNA: TGTGCCAGCTCACCCGGTCTGGTCGAGCAGTACTTC

D gene: -
J gene: TRBJ2-2
clone size: -
V gene: TRBV21-1
CDR3 protein: CASSTNQAGTANTGELFF
CDR3 DNA: TGTGCCAGCAGCACCAACCAGGCCGGGACAGCGAACACCGGGGAGCTGTTTTTT

D gene: TRBD1
J gene: TRBJ1-1
clone size: -
V gene: TRBV7-6
CDR3 protein: CASSSWQGQGENTEAFF
CDR3 DNA: TGTGCCAGCAGCTCCTGGCAAGGACAGGGAGAGAACACTGAAGCTTTCTTT

D gene: -
J gene: TRBJ1-2
clone size: -
V gene: TRBV7-2
CDR3 protein: CASSLFATNYGYTF
CDR3 DNA: TGTGCCAGCAGCTTATTTGCCACAAACTATGGCTACACCTTC

D gene: -
J gene: TRBJ2-2
clone size: few
V gene: TRBV4-1
CDR3 protein: CASSQDREYTGELFF
CDR3 DNA: TGCGCCAGCAGCCAAGACAGGGAATACACCGGGGAGCTGTTTTTT

D gene: TRBD1
J gene: TRBJ1-2
clone size: -
V gene: TRBV5-4
CDR3 protein: CASSFKGAGGYTF
CDR3 DNA: TGTGCCAGCAGCTTTAAGGGGGCGGGTGGCTACACCTTC

D gene: -
J gene: TRBJ1-3
clone size: -
V gene: TRBV6-4
CDR3 protein: CASSDQYHFDSSSGNTIYF
CDR3 DNA: TGTGCCAGCAGTGACCAATACCACTTCGACAGTAGCTCTGGAAACACCATATATTTT

D gene: -
J gene: TRBJ1-5
clone size: -
V gene: TRBV6-6
CDR3 protein: CASSTPGKDNQPQHF
CDR3 DNA: TGTGCCAGCAGCACACCAGGGAAGGACAATCAGCCCCAGCATTTT

D gene: TRBD2
J gene: TRBJ2-1
clone size: -
V gene: TRBV4-1
CDR3 protein: CASSQNRLAGYNEQFF
CDR3 DNA: TGCGCCAGCAGCCAGAATAGACTAGCGGGGTACAATGAGCAGTTCTTC

D gene: -
J gene: TRBJ2-3
clone size: once
V gene: TRBV27
CDR3 protein: CASSLSGQTSTDTQYF
CDR3 DNA: TGTGCCAGCAGTTTATCCGGCCAGACTAGCACAGATACGCAGTATTTT

D gene: TRBD1
J gene: TRBJ1-1
clone size: -
V gene: TRBV30
CDR3 protein: CAWEQGGTEAFF
CDR3 DNA: TGTGCCTGGGAACAGGGGGGGACTGAAGCTTTCTTT

D gene: TRBD1
J gene: TRBJ1-2
clone size: -
V gene: TRBV29-1
CDR3 protein: CSVGTQGGNYGYTF
CDR3 DNA: TGCAGCGTTGGCACACAGGGGGGTAACTATGGCTACACCTTC

D gene: -
J gene: TRBJ1-6
clone size: few
V gene: TRBV11-2
CDR3 protein: CASSQTYNSPLHF
CDR3 DNA: TGTGCCAGCAGCCAAACATATAATTCACCCCTCCACTTT

D gene: TRBD1
J gene: TRBJ1-1
clone size: -
V gene: TRBV6-5
CDR3 protein: CASRRTGQNTEAFF
CDR3 DNA: TGTGCCAGCAGACGGACAGGGCAGAACACTGAAGCTTTCTTT

D gene: -
J gene: TRBJ1-1
clone size: -
V gene: TRBV6-2/TRBV6-3
CDR3 protein: CASSWRPRNTEAFF
CDR3 DNA: TGTGCCAGCAGTTGGCGGCCTAGGAACACTGAAGCTTTCTTT

D gene: -
J gene: TRBJ2-5
clone size: -
V gene: TRBV7-2
CDR3 protein: CASSKNPGWETQYF
CDR3 DNA: TGTGCCAGCAGCAAAAACCCGGGGTGGGAGACCCAGTACTTC

D gene: TRBD1
J gene: TRBJ2-4
clone size: -
V gene: TRBV28
CDR3 protein: CASRASGGEINDIQYF
CDR3 DNA: TGTGCCAGCAGGGCATCAGGGGGCGAAATTAATGACATTCAGTACTTC

D gene: TRBD2
J gene: TRBJ2-7
clone size: once
V gene: TRBV6-1
CDR3 protein: CASSAPNFLAGSPYEQYF
CDR3 DNA: TGTGCCAGCAGTGCCCCGAACTTTTTAGCGGGGAGTCCCTACGAGCAGTACTTC

D gene: TRBD1
J gene: TRBJ1-1
clone size: -
V gene: TRBV7-9
CDR3 protein: CASSWQGGTEAFF
CDR3 DNA: TGTGCCAGCAGTTGGCAGGGGGGCACTGAAGCTTTCTTT

D gene: -
J gene: TRBJ1-2
clone size: -
V gene: TRBV29-1
CDR3 protein: CSVEDRRASLAYGYTF
CDR3 DNA: TGCAGCGTTGAAGATAGGCGGGCCAGTCTAGCCTATGGCTACACCTTC

D gene: -
J gene: TRBJ2-7
clone size: -
V gene: TRBV9
CDR3 protein: CASSVDERPYEQYF
CDR3 DNA: TGTGCCAGCAGCGTAGATGAGCGACCCTACGAGCAGTACTTC

D gene: TRBD1
J gene: TRBJ2-1
clone size: -
V gene: TRBV11-2
CDR3 protein: CASSLDRAGGGHEQFF
CDR3 DNA: TGTGCCAGCAGCTTAGATCGGGCAGGGGGCGGGCATGAGCAGTTCTTC

D gene: TRBD1
J gene: TRBJ1-2
clone size: -
V gene: TRBV9
CDR3 protein: CASSEAGTGLHGYTF
CDR3 DNA: TGTGCCAGCAGCGAAGCCGGGACAGGCCTCCATGGCTACACCTTC

D gene: TRBD1
J gene: TRBJ1-2
clone size: -
V gene: TRBV9
CDR3 protein: CASSVNSGTGVEGYTF
CDR3 DNA: TGTGCCAGCAGCGTAAACTCCGGGACAGGGGTGGAGGGCTACACCTTC

D gene: -
J gene: TRBJ2-4
clone size: once
V gene: TRBV19
CDR3 protein: CASSSGTANIQYF
CDR3 DNA: TGTGCCAGTAGCTCCGGGACTGCGAACATTCAGTACTTC

D gene: TRBD1
J gene: TRBJ2-5
clone size: -
V gene: TRBV6-5
CDR3 protein: CASGSGQGLQETQYF
CDR3 DNA: TGTGCCAGCGGTTCGGGACAGGGGCTCCAAGAGACCCAGTACTTC

D gene: TRBD2
J gene: TRBJ2-3
clone size: -
V gene: TRBV4-1
CDR3 protein: CASSQARLASADTQYF
CDR3 DNA: TGCGCCAGCAGCCAAGCCCGACTAGCTTCCGCAGATACGCAGTATTTT

D gene: -
J gene: TRBJ1-2
clone size: once
V gene: TRBV6-5
CDR3 protein: CASRRQHGYGYTF
CDR3 DNA: TGTGCCAGCAGACGACAGCACGGGTATGGCTACACCTTC

D gene: TRBD2
J gene: TRBJ2-5
clone size: -
V gene: TRBV19
CDR3 protein: CASSIGIAGGQETQYF
CDR3 DNA: TGTGCCAGTAGTATTGGTATAGCGGGGGGGCAAGAGACCCAGTACTTC

D gene: -
J gene: TRBJ1-2
clone size: -
V gene: TRBV7-6
CDR3 protein: CASSPKQGYGYTF
CDR3 DNA: TGTGCCAGCAGCCCGAAACAGGGTTATGGCTACACCTTC